This T cell receptor (beta chain) was identified during a study of OX40 agonist ivuxolimab in advanced cancers. With regard to the full study: Ivuxolimab, which targeted the costimulatory receptor OX40 (CD134), was an agonistic, fully human IgG2 monoclonal antibody. The dose-escalation cohort was 80% to 90% male with a mean age of 60 years, ranging from roughly 20 to 80. The point of sequencing TCRbeta in the periphery was to test whether ivuxolimab changed TCR sequence diversity and drove clonal T-cell expansion. Partial responses were achieved by three dose-escalation patients, of whom one had hepatocellular carcinoma and two had cutaneous melanoma. The paper reports the monotherapy dose-escalation portion (N of about 47 patients) of the phase I ivuxolimab trial. Of the approximately 50 dose-escalation patients, hepatocellular carcinoma was present in 19, melanoma in roughly 15, renal cell carcinoma in 9 and head and neck cancer in 9. Patients were allowed to have had prior anti-PD-1, anti-PD-L1 or anti-CTLA-4 therapy, and roughly 40% of the dose-escalation patients had previously received checkpoint inhibitors. Intravenous ivuxolimab was administered to patients every 2 weeks at six dose levels: 0.01, 0.1, 0.3, 1.5, 3 and 10 mg/kg.

The germline V gene provides CDR1 SGHRS and CDR2 YFSETQ. The CDR3, from cysteine to phenylalanine, totals 14 residues. The retained sequence is limited to the CDR3, 42 bases, with the frame set at the first base. V is reduced by 4 bases and J by 2 bases, leaving a spacing of 12 bases between them. In the case of this clone: The target of this receptor is not known. Qualities for individual bases were not recorded, and no much larger clone is one base off.

What the authors observed across the whole study: Clonal expansion of both CD4+ and CD8+ blood T cells was observed from baseline to week 6 at doses 0.1 to 3.0 mg/kg. Low levels of normalized T-cell clonal expansion were also seen in some nonresponding patients. After ivuxolimab, more expanded clones were found on average in CD8+ T cells than in CD4+ T cells. The antigen specificity of the clonally expanded peripheral T cells was not determined. In the 0.1-3.0 mg/kg groups, partial responders were among the patients with the lowest normalized peripheral clonal expansion, particularly in CD8+ T cells.

The trial excluded patients who had a history of autoimmune disease or who were on systemic immunosuppression. Peripheral blood for TCR sequencing was collected from all dose cohorts at baseline, on cycle 4 day 1, and on cycle 7 day 1. The samples were drawn from a first-in-human, open-label, multicenter phase I dose-escalation trial of ivuxolimab. Adults with locally advanced or metastatic melanoma, renal cell, hepatocellular, or head and neck squamous cell carcinoma were enrolled in the trial. Before TCR sequencing, CD4+ and CD8+ T cells were separately sorted from peripheral blood. To sequence the TCRbeta CDR3 region, genomic DNA was isolated from the sorted cells. The immunoSEQ Assay was used for sequencing of TCRbeta CDR3 regions. Drawn from immuneACCESS, this table holds only the in-frame rearrangements with V and J called that TCRdb kept. Clones are partly lost; checked studies trace under half to an unresolved V gene and leave the rest unexplained. In this sample the table shows 90,000 or so clones, around nine tenths of which occur a single time. The ten largest account for approximately 0.78% of the sample.

The V and J genes are TRBV5-1 and TRBJ2-5, with the D call tentatively TRBD1 or TRBD2, each fitting 7 bases. This specimen consisted of CD4+ or CD8+ T cells sorted from blood, obtained in a trial of the OX40 agonist ivuxolimab. The receptor comes from an adult with an advanced solid tumor such as melanoma, head and neck, liver or kidney cancer. The nucleotide sequence is given as TGCGCCAGCAGCGGGGGGGACAGACAAGAGACCCAGTACTTC. It codes for CASSGGDRQETQYF.